Shown below are 29 T cell receptor beta chains from a single sample sequenced in a study of PD-L1 blockade in urothelial cancer. Method: immunoSEQ multiplex PCR; TCRdb's copy keeps in-frame clones and lacks some. This table holds approximately 35,000 clones, roughly a third found once. This material consisted of tumor tissue, taken before atezolizumab (anti-PD-L1) treatment. These receptor sequences come from a man aged 60-69 years with urothelial cancer.

This chain uses TRBV29-1 with TRBJ1-1, with D uncertain. V dropped 5 bases and J dropped 9 bases, with 16 bases sitting between them. This CDR3 contains 12 residues. Germline V CDR1 and CDR2: SQVTM, ANQGSEA. The CDR3 here is CSVSKRDPQAFF. The CDR3 region has the DNA TGCAGCGTTAGTAAAAGGGATCCTCAAGCTTTCTTT. Complete variable domain (other parts from reference TRBV29-1 and TRBJ1-1): SAVISQKPSRDICQRGTSLTIQCQVDSQVTMMFWYRQQPGQSLTLIATANQGSEATYESGFVIDKFPISRPNLTFSTLTVSNMSPEDSSIYLCSVSKRDPQAFFGQGTRLTVV.

This clone came up a few times. V usage is TRBV6-8 and J usage is TRBJ1-1; 7 bases fit TRBD1. Germline trimming cut 6 bases from V and 4 bases from J; bases unmatched to any gene: 5. This CDR3 region has 13 residues. The V gene's germline CDR1 is MNHGY and CDR2 SAAAGT. CDR3 residues: CASSMTGSTEAFF. CDR3 nucleotides: TGTGCCAGCAGCATGACAGGGAGCACTGAAGCTTTCTTT.

CDR3 amino acids: CASSIPGGNYGYTF. CDR3 sequence (DNA): TGTGCCAGTAGTATACCGGGGGGAAACTATGGCTACACCTTC. The chain joins TRBV19 to TRBJ1-2, with a possible D match to TRBD1 (5 bases). Trimming took off 2 bases at V and 2 bases at J, with 9 bases between the two ends. Germline V CDR1 and CDR2: LNHDA, SQIVND (reference sequence). CDR3 length: 14 amino acids.

This clone was detected a few times. The gene calls are TRBV1 and TRBJ1-2. TRBV1 corresponds to a pseudogene. This CDR3 has 14 residues. CDR3 region: CASGDLEGRWGYTF. The CDR3 region has the DNA TGCGCCAGCGGCGACCTCGAGGGGCGATGGGGCTACACCTTC.

This clone was seen only a few times. CDR3 region: CASSPWTGTNDGYTF. DNA for the CDR3: TGTGCCAGCAGTCCCTGGACAGGGACAAACGATGGCTACACCTTC. The rearrangement links TRBV28 to TRBJ1-2; 8 bases agree with TRBD1. The CDR3 sequence is 15 residues long. V lost 5 bases, J lost 6 bases, and 11 bases stayed unmatched. In germline, CDR1 is MDHEN, CDR2 SYDVKM.

This chain links TRBV6-8 with TRBJ2-3; 10 bases agree with TRBD2. Germline CDR1 reads MNHGY; CDR2 reads SAAAGT. This CDR3 is 15 amino acids long. V lost 5 bases and J lost 2; bases outside the gene matches: 4. The CDR3 reads CASSDSGGATDTQYF. The CDR3, as DNA: TGTGCCAGCAGTGACAGCGGGGGGGCCACAGATACGCAGTATTTT.

This clone was seen ten or more times. Here the CDR3 reads CASSITGTGKISGNTIYF. The CDR3 DNA is TGTGCCAGCAGTATAACCGGGACAGGTAAAATCTCTGGAAACACCATATATTTT. The chain couples TRBV9 to TRBJ1-3, with 8 bases that match TRBD1. CDR3 size: 18 residues. Germline V lookup: CDR1 SGDLS, CDR2 YYNGEE. Trimming took 5 bases from V and 0 from J; bases not matched to a gene: 13.

J is TRBJ1-6 and V is TRBV9; 10 positions match TRBD1. This CDR3 region has 15 residues. CDR1 and CDR2 (germline): SGDLS, YYNGEE. The V gene end was trimmed by 4 bases and the J gene end by 7 bases; junction bases not matched to a gene: 5. CDR3 in amino acids: CASSSPGQGNSPLHF. In nucleotides, the CDR3 is TGTGCCAGCAGCTCACCGGGACAGGGGAATTCACCCCTCCACTTT.

J is TRBJ1-1 and V is TRBV16; D gene uncertain. The CDR3 has 12 residues. V gave up 2 bases and J gave up 9 bases, with 10 bases separating them. The germline V gene has CDR1 KGHSY and CDR2 FQNENV. The CDR3 nucleotides are TGTGCCAGCAGCCAAGACCGGATGAAAGCTTTCTTT. It encodes CASSQDRMKAFF. The full variable domain, rest sourced from reference TRBV16 and TRBJ1-1, is GEEVAQTPKHLVRGEGQKAKLYCAPIKGHSYVFWYQQVLKNEFKFLISFQNENVFDETGMPKERFSAKCLPNSPCSLEIQATKLEDSAVYFCASSQDRMKAFFGQGTRLTVV.

The rearrangement links TRBV14 to TRBJ2-7, with a weak D call TRBD1 (7 bases). The germline V and J ends were trimmed by 1 base and 6 bases, with 13 bases remaining between them. This CDR3 comprises 14 residues. Per the germline V gene, CDR1 is SGHDN and CDR2 is FVKESK. CDR3 residues: CASSQGWQGGEQYF. The CDR3 bases are TGTGCCAGCAGCCAAGGGTGGCAGGGGGGCGAGCAGTACTTC.

The V gene is TRBV5-1, the J gene TRBJ2-2, with D perhaps assigned TRBD1 or TRBD2 (6 bases each). This CDR3 contains 14 residues. V lost 0 bases and J 9 bases, leaving 12 bases between the germline ends. Per germline, CDR1 SGHRS and CDR2 YFSETQ. CDR3 amino acids: CASSLASGARELFF. The CDR3, as DNA: TGCGCCAGCAGCTTGGCCTCGGGGGCCCGGGAGCTGTTTTTT.

This sequence joins TRBV6-8 and TRBJ2-3; D is uncertain. The CDR3 consists of 14 residues. Trimming took 8 bases from V and 0 from J, leaving 12 bases between them. The germline V gene has CDR1 MNHGY and CDR2 SAAAGT. DNA for the CDR3: TGTGCCAGCCGAGCTTACGGGAGCACAGATACGCAGTATTTT. Amino acid sequence: CASRAYGSTDTQYF.

The chain is built from TRBV19 and TRBJ2-2; D is uncertain. CDR1 is LNHDA and CDR2 is SQIVND in the germline V gene (reference sequence). V lost 2 bases and J 6 bases, leaving 13 bases between the germline ends. This CDR3 has 15 residues. DNA of the CDR3: TGTGCCAGTAGTATAATTTCGGCTAGTCCCGGGGAGCTGTTTTTT. It is translated as CASSIISASPGELFF.

V gene TRBV19 combines with J gene TRBJ1-2; 7 bases align to TRBD1. Germline CDR1 is LNHDA and CDR2 is SQIVND (reference sequence). Trimming at V came to 5 bases and at J to 5 bases, leaving 14 bases not matched to a gene. The CDR3 length is 16 residues. This CDR3 is CASSPGQQILLYGYTF. The CDR3 bases are TGTGCCAGTAGTCCGGGACAGCAGATTTTGTTGTATGGCTACACCTTC.

The V gene is TRBV6-8, the J gene TRBJ1-4; 9 bases align to TRBD1. Germline CDR1 MNHGY, CDR2 SAAAGT. The V segment lost 1 base and the J segment 5 bases; nucleotides outside the gene matches: 5. CDR3 length equals 16 residues. The CDR3 DNA reads as TGTGCCAGCAGTTACTTACAGGGGGCTAAAAATGAAAAACTGTTTTTT. It codes for CASSYLQGAKNEKLFF.

Many counts were recorded for this clone. The rearrangement uses TRBV6-8 and TRBJ1-4, with 7 nucleotides matching TRBD1. V trimming: 6 bases; J trimming: 5 bases; junction bases outside the gene matches: 12. This CDR3 is 16 amino acids long. Germline V gene sequence: CDR1 MNHGY, CDR2 SAAAGT. The CDR3 loop reads CASSHPIDRENEKLFF. In DNA form, the CDR3 reads TGTGCCAGCAGCCACCCCATAGACAGGGAGAATGAAAAACTGTTTTTT.

This clone was observed a few times. The J gene is TRBJ1-2, the V gene TRBV9; 7 nucleotides agree with TRBD1. This CDR3 spans 15 amino acids. The V gene's germline CDR1 is SGDLS and CDR2 YYNGEE. The J segment lost 4 bases and the V segment lost 5 bases, leaving 11 bases of the junction unmatched. The DNA for the CDR3 is TGTGCCAGCAGTGCTGAGGACAGGAGTTTCTATGGCTACACCTTC. Its protein product is CASSAEDRSFYGYTF. The whole variable domain, filled in from reference TRBV9 and TRBJ1-2, reads DSGVTQTPKHLITATGQRVTLRCSPRSGDLSVYWYQQSLDQGLQFLIQYYNGEERAKGNILERFSAQQFPDLHSELNLSSLELGDSALYFCASSAEDRSFYGYTFGSGTRLTVV.

There are a few counts of this clone. CDR3 sequence reads: CAWSGGNTEAFF. The CDR3, as DNA: TGTGCCTGGAGTGGGGGGAACACTGAAGCTTTCTTT. This sequence joins TRBV30 and TRBJ1-1, with no clear D. V lost 1 base and J 1 base, leaving 4 bases between the germline ends. Germline CDR1 and CDR2: GTSNPN and SVGIG (reference sequence). CDR3 length: 12 amino acids.

In its sample, this clone was seen a few times. This chain connects TRBV19 to TRBJ1-1; D possibly corresponds to TRBD1 (5 bases). The CDR3 is 12 amino acids. Trimming left V 7 bases short and J 5 bases short, with 11 bases between. The V gene's germline CDR1 is LNHDA and CDR2 SQIVND (reference sequence). CDR3 nucleotide sequence: TGTGCCAGTAAACAGCCAGGGACTGAAGCTTTCTTT. Its protein product is CASKQPGTEAFF.

By share, this clone counts as medium-sized. The DNA for the CDR3 is TGTGCCTCCGGACAGGGGGCCTACGAGCAGTACTTC. As protein: CASGQGAYEQYF. The rearrangement joins TRBV30 to TRBJ2-7, with 10 nucleotides matching TRBD1. The CDR3 has 12 amino acids. The trim removed 7 bases at V and 2 bases at J, leaving 2 bases unmatched. The germline CDR1 and CDR2 sequences are GTSNPN and SVGIG (reference sequence).

This clone has more than one count but fewer than ten. The gene calls are TRBV11-3 and TRBJ2-5; TRBD2 might be the D (5 bases). Trimming cost V 1 base and J 4 bases, with 10 bases left between them. The CDR3 spans 14 residues. Looked up from germline, CDR1 is SGHNT and CDR2 is YENEEA. The CDR3 protein is CASSLGGRGETQYF. The CDR3 DNA follows: TGTGCCAGCAGCTTAGGAGGCCGGGGAGAGACCCAGTACTTC.

This clone was recorded at least ten times. The V gene is TRBV28, the J gene TRBJ1-2, with TRBD1 as a possible D gene (5 bases). Germline V gene sequence: CDR1 MDHEN, CDR2 SYDVKM. This CDR3 comprises 15 residues. Trimming cost V 5 bases and J 8 bases, with 21 bases left between them. In DNA, the CDR3 is TGTGCCAGCAGTACCCATGGGGGGTATTTCCACGGCTACACCTTC. Encoded protein: CASSTHGGYFHGYTF.

There are a few counts of this clone. J is TRBJ2-7 and V is TRBV6-7; D remains ambiguous. TRBV6-7 counts as an open reading frame of uncertain function. The CDR3 has 11 amino acids. V lost 3 bases, J lost 6 bases, and 6 bases lay in between. Here the CDR3 reads CASSYFREQYF. The CDR3 nucleotides read TGTGCCAGCAGTTATTTCCGCGAGCAGTACTTC.

This clone was recorded many times. The chain couples TRBV11-3 to TRBJ2-2; D is uncertain. The CDR3 is 14 amino acids. Trimming stripped 3 bases from V and 5 bases from J, with 10 bases between. Per germline, CDR1 SGHNT and CDR2 YENEEA. CDR3 DNA: TGTGCCAGCAGCTTCAACTTGGGGACCGGGGAGCTGTTTTTT. This sequence encodes CASSFNLGTGELFF. Full variable domain (outside the CDR3, taken from reference TRBV11-3 and TRBJ2-2): EAGVVQSPRYKIIEKKQPVAFWCNPISGHNTLYWYLQNLGQGPELLIRYENEEAVDDSQLPKDRFSAERLKGVDSTLKIQPAELGDSAVYLCASSFNLGTGELFFGEGSRLTVL.

This sequence joins TRBV30 and TRBJ2-3; 10 nucleotides agree with TRBD2. In germline, CDR1 is GTSNPN, CDR2 SVGIG (reference sequence). The CDR3 spans 16 residues. With V trimmed by 3 bases and J by 1 base, 7 bases remained unmatched. CDR3 bases: TGTGCCTGGAGCGTTAGCGGGGGGTCCCGCACAGATACGCAGTATTTT. This translates into CAWSVSGGSRTDTQYF.

This clone was seen just once. The V and J genes are TRBV15 and TRBJ1-1, with TRBD1 matching over 8 bases. The CDR3 extends over 17 amino acids. V shed 1 base and J 2 bases; nucleotides not matched to a gene: 9. Germline-derived CDR1 and CDR2 are LNHNV and YYDKDF (reference sequence). CDR3 protein: CATSRAIRTGSNTEAFF. CDR3 bases: TGTGCCACCAGCAGAGCTATCCGGACAGGGAGTAACACTGAAGCTTTCTTT.

There are a few counts of this clone. V usage is TRBV6-8 and J usage is TRBJ1-4; 9 nucleotides match TRBD1. The ends lost 2 bases at V and 7 bases at J; junction bases unmatched: 5. Germline loops: CDR1 MNHGY, CDR2 SAAAGT. The CDR3 spans 15 residues. This chain's CDR3 is CASSYGDRDVEKLFF. DNA for the CDR3: TGTGCCAGCAGTTACGGGGACAGGGATGTTGAAAAACTGTTTTTT.

This clone was counted only a few times. The chain combines TRBV25-1 with TRBJ1-3; 8 bases match TRBD1. With V trimmed by 4 bases and J by 13 bases, 6 bases remained unmatched. Germline V gene data show CDR1 as MGHDK and CDR2 as SYGVNS. CDR3 length: 12 residues. Here the CDR3 DNA reads TGTGCCAGCAGTGGGCCCCGGGACAGGATATATTTT. The encoded protein is CASSGPRDRIYF.

This clone has only one observation. One junction end disagrees with the germline gene, perhaps due to a read error. V gene TRBV6-8 combines with J gene TRBJ2-1; D possibly matches TRBD1 or TRBD2 (5 bases each). The CDR3 extends over 15 amino acids. The germline V gene encodes CDR1 MNHGY and CDR2 SAAAGT. The CDR3 DNA reads TGTGCCATCAGTGCGAGGGACGCTTCCTACAATGAGCAGTTCTTC. It is translated as CAISARDASYNEQFF.